This TCR beta chain was identified during a study of blood T cell repertoires in COVID-19. Study as a whole: The study drew acute and convalescent COVID-19 samples from the United States, Italy and Spain. T cells, B-cell-depleted T cells, or PBMCs provided the cDNA or gDNA that served as material.

As originally analysed: Estimation of nucleated cell counts was performed using reference gene primer amplification. The data were produced by immunoSEQ multiplex PCR, yet TCRdb's version contains in-frame clones alone and is incomplete. V, J and clone size are those of that table, while D and trimming were read from the DNA. The repertoire holds under 85,000 clones, with about 89% as singletons. This CDR3 has 11 amino acids. CDR1 LGHDT and CDR2 YNNKEL come from the germline V gene (reference sequence). Trimming removed 0 bases from V and 12 bases from J, with 9 bases in between. The sequencing sample was made of peripheral blood. This TCR was recovered from a man between 65 and 85 years old with active or convalescent COVID-19. The V and J genes are TRBV3-1 (or the pseudogene TRBV3-2) and TRBJ2-7; D perhaps matches TRBD2 (6 bases). The CDR3 loop reads CASSQDKRVYF. Here the CDR3 DNA reads TGTGCCAGCAGCCAAGATAAGCGGGTGTACTTC.